This T cell receptor beta chain was sequenced in a study of blood T cell repertoires in COVID-19. Study-level information: The cDNA or gDNA used as material had been derived from T cells, B-cell-depleted T cells, or PBMCs.

The V end was cut by 6 bases, the J end by 7 bases, with 15 bases between. Germline V CDR1 and CDR2: MNHEY, SMNVEV (reference sequence). The length of the CDR3 is 14 residues. Clones were sequenced by immunoSEQ multiplex PCR, and TCRdb holds only the in-frame ones, with some missing. The profile shows 95,000 to 150,000 clones, approximately 90% of them singletons. V gene TRBV27 combines with J gene TRBJ1-4; D may be TRBD1 (5 bases). This TCR derives from a woman aged 50 to 60 with acute or convalescent COVID-19. Sequencing input: peripheral blood. This chain's CDR3 is CASSLNQGGEKLFF. The CDR3 coding sequence is TGTGCCAGCAGCTTAAACCAGGGAGGTGAAAAACTGTTTTTT.